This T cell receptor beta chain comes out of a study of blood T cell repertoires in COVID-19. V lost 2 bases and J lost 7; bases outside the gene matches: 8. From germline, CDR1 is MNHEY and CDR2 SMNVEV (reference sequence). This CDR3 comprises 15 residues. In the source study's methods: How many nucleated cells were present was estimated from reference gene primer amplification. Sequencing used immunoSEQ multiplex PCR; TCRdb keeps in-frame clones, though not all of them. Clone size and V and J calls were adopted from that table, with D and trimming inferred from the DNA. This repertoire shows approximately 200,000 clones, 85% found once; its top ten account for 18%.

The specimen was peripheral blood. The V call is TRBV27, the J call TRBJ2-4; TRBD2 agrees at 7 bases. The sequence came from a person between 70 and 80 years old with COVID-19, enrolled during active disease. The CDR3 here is CASSLRTGGSNIQYF. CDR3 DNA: TGTGCCAGCAGTTTACGGACGGGAGGCTCCAACATTCAGTACTTC.